This T cell receptor beta chain was sequenced for a study of shared clonotypes between healthy human individuals. Adults of Caucasian background living in Nashville, Tennessee made up all donors. The CDR3 sequence is 13 residues long. Germline CDR1 MNHNS, CDR2 SASEGT. The V end was cut by 8 bases, the J end by 0 bases, with 10 bases between. Here immunoSEQ multiplex PCR was the method, and the copy in TCRdb shows in-frame clones only, minus some. The repertoire consists of about 1.5 million clones, with around 97% occurring once and the leading ten covering approximately 1%. The receptor comes from a man aged 30 to 45 in good health. Sequencing was carried out using naive CD4+ T cells sorted from blood. Subset indicated: CD45RA+ positively selected. V usage is TRBV6-1 and J usage is TRBJ1-1; possible D gene TRBD1, 6 bases. The CDR3 bases are TGTGCCAGCCACAGGGAACTGAACACTGAAGCTTTCTTT. Translating gives CASHRELNTEAFF.